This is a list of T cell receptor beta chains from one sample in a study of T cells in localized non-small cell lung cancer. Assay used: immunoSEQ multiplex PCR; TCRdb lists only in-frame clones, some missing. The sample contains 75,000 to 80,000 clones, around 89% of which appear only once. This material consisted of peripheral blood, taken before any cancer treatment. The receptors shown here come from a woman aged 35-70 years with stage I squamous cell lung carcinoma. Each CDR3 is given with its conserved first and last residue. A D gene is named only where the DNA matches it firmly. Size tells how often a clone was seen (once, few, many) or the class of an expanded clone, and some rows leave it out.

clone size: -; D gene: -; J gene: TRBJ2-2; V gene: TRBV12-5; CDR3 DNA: TGTGCTAGTCGGGCGCAGGGTTGGACCGGGGAGCTGTTTTTT; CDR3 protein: CASRAQGWTGELFF
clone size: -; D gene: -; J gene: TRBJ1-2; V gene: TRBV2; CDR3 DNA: TGTGCCAGCAGTGAAAAACAGGGCGACTATGGCTACACCTTC; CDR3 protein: CASSEKQGDYGYTF
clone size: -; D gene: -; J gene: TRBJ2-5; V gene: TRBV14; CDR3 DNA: TGTGCCAGCAGCCAAGAGAGGGGACAAGAGACCCAGTACTTC; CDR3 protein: CASSQERGQETQYF
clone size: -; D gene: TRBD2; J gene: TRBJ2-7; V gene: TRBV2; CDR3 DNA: TGTGCCAGCAGTGACCTAGCGGTATCATCCTACGAGCAGTACTTC; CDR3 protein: CASSDLAVSSYEQYF
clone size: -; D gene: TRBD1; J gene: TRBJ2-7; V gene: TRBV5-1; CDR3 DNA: TGCGCCAGCAGCTCGACAGGGGGCAGGAACGAGCAGTACTTC; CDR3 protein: CASSSTGGRNEQYF
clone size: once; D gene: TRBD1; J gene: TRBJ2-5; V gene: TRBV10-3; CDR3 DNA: TGTGCCATCAGTGAGGGCTCCGGGACAGGGAAAGAGACCCAGTACTTC; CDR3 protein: CAISEGSGTGKETQYF
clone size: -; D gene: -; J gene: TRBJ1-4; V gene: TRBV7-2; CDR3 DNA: TGTGCCAGCAGCCAGGGTCGAGGGCAAAAACTGTTTTTT; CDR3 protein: CASSQGRGQKLFF
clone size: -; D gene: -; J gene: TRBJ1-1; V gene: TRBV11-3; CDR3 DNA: TGTGCCAGCAGCCCCGGGGAGTACCGAGCGTGGAGCACTGAAGCTTTCTTT; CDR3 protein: CASSPGEYRAWSTEAFF
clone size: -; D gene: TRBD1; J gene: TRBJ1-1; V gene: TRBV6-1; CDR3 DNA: TGTGCCATCAAACCGGGACAGGGGGCTGAAGCTTTCTTT; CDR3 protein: CAIKPGQGAEAFF
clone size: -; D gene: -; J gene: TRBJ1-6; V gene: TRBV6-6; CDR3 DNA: TGTGCCAGCAGTCCACTCGGGACATCAAATTCACCCCTCCACTTT; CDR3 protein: CASSPLGTSNSPLHF
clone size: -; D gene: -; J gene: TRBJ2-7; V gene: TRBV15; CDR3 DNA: TGTGCCACCAGCAGAGAGGCCCCTCCGGAGCAGTACTTC; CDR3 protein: CATSREAPPEQYF
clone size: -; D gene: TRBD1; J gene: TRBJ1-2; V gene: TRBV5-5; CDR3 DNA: TGTGCCAGCAGCTTGGTATCAGGGGGCGATAGGGCCTATGGCTACACCTTC; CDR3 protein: CASSLVSGGDRAYGYTF
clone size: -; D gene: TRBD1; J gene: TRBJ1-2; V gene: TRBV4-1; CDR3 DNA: TGCGCCAGCAGCACCGGACAGGGTCGATTTTATGGCTACACCTTC; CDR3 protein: CASSTGQGRFYGYTF
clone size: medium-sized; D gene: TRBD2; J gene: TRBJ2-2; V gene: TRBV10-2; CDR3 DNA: TGCGCCAGCAGTGAATCGGGACTAGCGGGACTCGCGAACACCGGGGAGCTGTTTTTT; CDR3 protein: CASSESGLAGLANTGELFF
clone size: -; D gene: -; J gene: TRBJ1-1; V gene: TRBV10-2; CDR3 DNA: TGCGCCAGCAGACTACAGCTAACGAACACTGAAGCTTTCTTT; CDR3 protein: CASRLQLTNTEAFF
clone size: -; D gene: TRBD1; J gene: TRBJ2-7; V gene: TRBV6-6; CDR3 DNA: TGTGCCAGCCGGGACAGGTACTACGAGCAGTACTTC; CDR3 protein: CASRDRYYEQYF
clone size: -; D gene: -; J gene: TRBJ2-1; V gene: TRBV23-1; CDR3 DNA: TGCGCCAGCAGTCACCCGACCCTAGCCCCCTGGGAGCAGTTCTTC; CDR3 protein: CASSHPTLAPWEQFF
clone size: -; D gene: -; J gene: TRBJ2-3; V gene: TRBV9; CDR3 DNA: TGTGCCAGCAGCGTAGCAGGGTTCGCAGATACGCAGTATTTT; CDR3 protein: CASSVAGFADTQYF
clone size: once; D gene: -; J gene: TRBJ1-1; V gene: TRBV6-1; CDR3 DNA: TGTGCCAGCAGTGAAATCACTGAAGCTTTCTTT; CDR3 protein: CASSEITEAFF
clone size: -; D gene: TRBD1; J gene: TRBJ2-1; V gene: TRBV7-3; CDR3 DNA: TGTGCCAGCAGCCCGTCGTCAGGGGGCCTCTACAATGAGCAGTTCTTC; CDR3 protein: CASSPSSGGLYNEQFF
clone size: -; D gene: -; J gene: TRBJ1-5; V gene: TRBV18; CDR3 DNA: TGTGCCAGCTCACCCGGGGGGGGTCAGCCCCAGCATTTT; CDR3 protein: CASSPGGGQPQHF
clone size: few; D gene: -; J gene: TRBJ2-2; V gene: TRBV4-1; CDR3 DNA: TGCGCCAGCAGCCCCCTGGACACGTCGAACACCGGGGAGCTGTTTTTT; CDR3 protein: CASSPLDTSNTGELFF